This is a list of T cell receptor beta chains from one sample in a study of blood T cell repertoires in COVID-19. Sequencing used immunoSEQ multiplex PCR; TCRdb keeps in-frame clones, though not all of them. The sample lists approximately 290,000 clones, more than 80% occurring once. Sequencing used PBMCs or T cells enriched from blood (not recorded which). All receptors come from a woman in her 30s who had recovered from COVID-19. Each CDR3 is given with its conserved first and last residue. A D gene is named only where the DNA matches it firmly. Clone size is stated in some rows and not others, as once, few, many or a class when expanded.

j_call d_call clone_size v_call cdr3_aa cdr3_nt
TRBJ1-2 TRBD1 NA TRBV3-1/TRBV3-2 CASRPTGTGRYGYTF TGTGCCAGCCGCCCGACGGGGACAGGGAGATATGGCTACACCTTC
TRBJ2-4 NA NA TRBV18 CASSEAGTGLLAKNIQYF TGTGCCAGCTCAGAGGCGGGCACGGGTCTCCTAGCCAAAAACATTCAGTACTTC
TRBJ2-1 TRBD2 NA TRBV28 CASSLSGGLADPNEQFF TGTGCCAGCAGTTTATCGGGGGGGCTAGCGGACCCTAATGAGCAGTTCTTC
TRBJ1-4 NA NA TRBV28 CASTLGGGHEKLFF TGTGCCAGCACCCTAGGGGGGGGTCATGAAAAACTGTTTTTT
TRBJ2-2 NA NA TRBV15 CATSRGRAGAVGGELFF TGTGCCACCAGCAGGGGTCGGGCAGGGGCTGTTGGCGGGGAGCTGTTTTTT
TRBJ1-6 NA NA TRBV28 CASRSAGYNSPLHF TGTGCCAGCAGATCCGCAGGGTATAATTCACCCCTCCACTTT
TRBJ2-7 TRBD1 NA TRBV2 CATRDRGYEQYF TGTGCCACCCGGGACAGGGGCTACGAGCAGTACTTC
TRBJ2-7 TRBD1 once TRBV13 CASSLNRGAYEQYF TGTGCCAGCAGCCTGAACAGGGGTGCCTACGAGCAGTACTTC
TRBJ2-3 TRBD1 NA TRBV5-1 CASSLSQGASDTQYF TGCGCCAGCAGCTTGTCGCAGGGGGCATCAGATACGCAGTATTTT
TRBJ1-4 NA once TRBV12-3/TRBV12-4 CASSQGKGELFF TGTGCCAGCAGTCAGGGGAAAGGGGAACTGTTTTTT
TRBJ2-3 NA NA TRBV24-1 CATGGNTDTQYF TGTGCCACCGGGGGGAACACAGATACGCAGTATTTT
TRBJ1-3 NA NA TRBV7-2 CASSLALSSGNTIYF TGTGCCAGCAGCTTGGCCTTAAGCTCTGGAAACACCATATATTTT
TRBJ2-3 NA NA TRBV6-5 CASKLGSLGTQYF TGTGCCAGTAAACTCGGGAGTTTGGGGACGCAGTATTTT
TRBJ2-7 TRBD1 NA TRBV3-1/TRBV3-2 CASSQYTRGQGASEQYF TGTGCCAGCAGCCAATATACTAGGGGACAGGGGGCCTCCGAGCAGTACTTC
TRBJ1-6 TRBD1 once TRBV5-1 CASSPDRVNSPLHF TGCGCCAGCAGCCCCGACAGGGTGAATTCACCCCTCCACTTT
TRBJ2-1 TRBD2 few TRBV19 CASSIAGGPEFF TGTGCCAGTAGTATAGCGGGAGGGCCAGAGTTCTTC
TRBJ1-4 NA NA TRBV29-1 CSVEDGIF TGCAGCGTTGAGGACGGGATTTTT
TRBJ2-3 NA NA TRBV30 CAWSNRGVGYTQYF TGTGCCTGGAGTAACCGGGGTGTTGGGTATACGCAGTATTTT
TRBJ2-7 TRBD1 once TRBV6-5 CASSYEGQGKPYEQYF TGTGCCAGCAGTTACGAAGGACAGGGCAAACCCTACGAGCAGTACTTC
TRBJ2-2 TRBD1 NA TRBV5-4 CASSSRDRGNTGELFF TGTGCCAGCAGCAGCCGGGACAGGGGGAACACCGGGGAGCTGTTTTTT
TRBJ1-3 NA NA TRBV9 CASSASGGVTGNTIYF TGTGCCAGCAGCGCCTCGGGGGGGGTGACAGGAAACACCATATATTTT
TRBJ1-3 NA NA TRBV5-6 CASSLGGDSGNTIYF TGTGCCAGCAGCTTGGGGGGCGACTCTGGAAACACCATATATTTT
TRBJ1-1 NA NA TRBV2 CASSNLSTGRGTEAFF TGTGCCAGCAGTAACTTGTCTACGGGAAGAGGCACTGAAGCTTTCTTT
TRBJ2-7 NA NA TRBV19 CASIDDASYEQYF TGTGCCAGTATTGATGACGCTAGCTACGAGCAGTACTTC
TRBJ2-5 TRBD2 NA TRBV7-2 CASSSGLADQETQYF TGTGCCAGCAGTTCCGGACTAGCAGATCAAGAGACCCAGTACTTC
TRBJ1-2 NA few TRBV15 CATSRDQIYTF TGTGCCACCAGCAGAGATCAGATCTACACCTTC
TRBJ2-1 TRBD2 NA TRBV14 CASSQASGPSNEQFF TGTGCCAGCAGCCAAGCTAGCGGCCCCTCCAATGAGCAGTTCTTC
TRBJ2-1 TRBD2 NA TRBV30 CAWMGTSDGEQFF TGTGCCTGGATGGGGACTAGCGATGGTGAGCAGTTCTTC
TRBJ1-2 NA NA TRBV4-1 CASSQGGVRAYGYTF TGCGCCAGCAGCCAAGGGGGGGTCCGAGCCTATGGCTACACCTTC
TRBJ2-7 NA NA TRBV9 CASSAVGGGNEQYF TGTGCCAGCAGCGCCGTCGGGGGTGGCAACGAGCAGTACTTC